These T cell receptor beta chains were read from a single sample in a study of cytomegalovirus exposure and HLA in healthy donors. The data were produced by immunoSEQ multiplex PCR, yet TCRdb's version contains in-frame clones alone and is incomplete. The sample shows 150,000 to 200,000 clones, 79% of them seen only once. The sequencing sample was made of PBMCs. These receptor sequences come from a woman aged 50 to 65 in good health and CMV-seronegative. Each CDR3 is given with its conserved first and last residue.

length	V	J	CDR3
13	TRBV6-5	TRBJ1-1	CASSYTGNTEAFF
15	TRBV7-9	TRBJ2-1	CASSLFRPESYEQFF
20	TRBV18	TRBJ2-3	CASSPRSGGVGALRTDTQYF
16	TRBV19	TRBJ1-6	CASSTGQGANNSPLHF
15	TRBV28	TRBJ2-7	CASSFTGLAGDEQYF
15	TRBV21-1	TRBJ2-7	CASSFRGQGGDQRYF
14	TRBV7-2	TRBJ2-7	CASSSPPGRYEQYF
18	TRBV19	TRBJ1-5	CASSRALDREINYQPQHF
15	TRBV7-2	TRBJ2-1	CASSLTWLVENEQFF
15	TRBV28	TRBJ2-4	CASRLGDRAQNIQYF
14	TRBV18	TRBJ2-2	CASSPGQNTGELFF
12	TRBV30	TRBJ1-1	CAWEGLGSEAFF
16	TRBV13	TRBJ2-5	CASSLGWRADPETQYF
16	TRBV7-2	TRBJ2-1	CASSAPGGGVRNEQFF
16	TRBV28	TRBJ1-4	CASSSSPGATNEKLFF
18	TRBV18	TRBJ2-1	CASAPWPGGVSSYNEQFF
18	TRBV15	TRBJ2-5	CATSRVQMRTSVEETQYF
13	TRBV5-6	TRBJ1-1	CASSLGTDTEAFF
15	TRBV27	TRBJ2-7	CASSSRQGEFYEQYF
12	TRBV18	TRBJ1-2	CASSPQGYGYTF
16	TRBV5-6	TRBJ2-4	CASSLVAGRIQNIQYF
15	TRBV5-1	TRBJ2-7	CASSFARDRVGEQYF